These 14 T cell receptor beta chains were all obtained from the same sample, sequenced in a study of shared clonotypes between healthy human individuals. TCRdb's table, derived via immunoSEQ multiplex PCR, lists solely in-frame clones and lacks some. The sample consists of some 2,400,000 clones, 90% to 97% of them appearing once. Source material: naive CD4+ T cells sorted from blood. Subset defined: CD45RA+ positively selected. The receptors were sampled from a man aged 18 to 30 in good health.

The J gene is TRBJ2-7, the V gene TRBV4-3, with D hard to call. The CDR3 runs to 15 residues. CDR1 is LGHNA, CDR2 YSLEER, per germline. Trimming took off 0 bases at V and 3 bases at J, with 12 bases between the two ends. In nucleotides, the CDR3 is TGCGCCAGCAGCCAAGATCGCGGCAGCGTCTACGAGCAGTACTTC. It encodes CASSQDRGSVYEQYF.

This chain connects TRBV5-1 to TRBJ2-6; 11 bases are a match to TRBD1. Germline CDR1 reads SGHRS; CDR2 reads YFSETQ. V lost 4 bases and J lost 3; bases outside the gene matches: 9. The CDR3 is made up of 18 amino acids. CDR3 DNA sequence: TGCGCCAGCAGCCCACTTCCGGGACAGGGGGTTGGGGCCAACGTCCTGACTTTC. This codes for CASSPLPGQGVGANVLTF.

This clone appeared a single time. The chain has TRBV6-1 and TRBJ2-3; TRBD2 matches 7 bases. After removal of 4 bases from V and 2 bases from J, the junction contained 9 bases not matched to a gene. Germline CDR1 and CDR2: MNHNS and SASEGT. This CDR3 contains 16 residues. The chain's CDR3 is CASSGPGLVNTDTQYF. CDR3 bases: TGTGCCAGCAGTGGGCCTGGACTAGTCAACACAGATACGCAGTATTTT.

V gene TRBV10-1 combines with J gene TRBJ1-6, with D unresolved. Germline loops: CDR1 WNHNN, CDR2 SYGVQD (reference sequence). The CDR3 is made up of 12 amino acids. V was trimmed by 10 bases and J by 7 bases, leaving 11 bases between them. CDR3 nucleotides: TGCGCCACGTCCGATGGGAATTCACCCCTCCACTTT. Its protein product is CATSDGNSPLHF.

As DNA, the CDR3 is TGTGCCAGCTCACCACCCGGAGATCGGGGAACCTACGAGCAGTACTTC. It specifies CASSPPGDRGTYEQYF. This chain links TRBV18 with TRBJ2-7; possible D gene TRBD2, 5 bases. This CDR3 is 16 amino acids long. Trimming removed 0 bases at V and 2 bases at J, with 14 bases between. Looked up from germline, CDR1 is KGHSH and CDR2 is LQKENI.

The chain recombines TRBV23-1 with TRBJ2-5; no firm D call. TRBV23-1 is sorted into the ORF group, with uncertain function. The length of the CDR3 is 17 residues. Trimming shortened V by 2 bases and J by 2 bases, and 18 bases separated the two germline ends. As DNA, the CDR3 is TGCGCCAGCAGTCAAGTACCCCGCCTTACAATGCAAGAGACCCAGTACTTC. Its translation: CASSQVPRLTMQETQYF.

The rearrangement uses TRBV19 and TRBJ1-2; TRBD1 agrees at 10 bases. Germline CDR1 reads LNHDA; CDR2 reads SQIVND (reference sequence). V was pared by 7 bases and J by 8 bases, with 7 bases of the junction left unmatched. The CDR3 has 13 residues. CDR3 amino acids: CASIRQGARGYTF. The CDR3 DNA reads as TGTGCCAGTATAAGACAGGGGGCTCGGGGCTACACCTTC.

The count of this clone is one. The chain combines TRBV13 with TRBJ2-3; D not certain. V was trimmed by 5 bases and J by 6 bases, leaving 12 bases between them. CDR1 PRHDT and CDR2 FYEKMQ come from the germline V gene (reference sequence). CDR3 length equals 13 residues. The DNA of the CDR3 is TGTGCCAGCAGCCCAATGAAAAGGGATACGCAGTATTTT. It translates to CASSPMKRDTQYF.

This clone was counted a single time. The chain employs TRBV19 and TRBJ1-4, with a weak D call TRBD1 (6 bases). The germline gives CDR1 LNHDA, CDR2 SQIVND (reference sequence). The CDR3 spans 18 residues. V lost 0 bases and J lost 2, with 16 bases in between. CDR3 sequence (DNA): TGTGCCAGTAGTATAGAAGCCCGAGACAGGCGGACTAATGAAAAACTGTTTTTT. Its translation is CASSIEARDRRTNEKLFF.

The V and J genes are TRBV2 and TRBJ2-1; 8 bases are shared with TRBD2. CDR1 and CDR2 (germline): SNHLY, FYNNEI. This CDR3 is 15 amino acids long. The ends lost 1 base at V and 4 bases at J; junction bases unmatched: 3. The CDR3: CASSEELAVYNEQFF. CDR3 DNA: TGTGCCAGCAGTGAAGAACTAGCGGTATACAATGAGCAGTTCTTC. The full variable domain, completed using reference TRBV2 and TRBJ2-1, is EPEVTQTPSHQVTQMGQEVILRCVPISNHLYFYWYRQILGQKVEFLVSFYNNEISEKSEIFDDQFSVERPDGSNFTLKIRSTKLEDSAMYFCASSEELAVYNEQFFGPGTRLTVL.

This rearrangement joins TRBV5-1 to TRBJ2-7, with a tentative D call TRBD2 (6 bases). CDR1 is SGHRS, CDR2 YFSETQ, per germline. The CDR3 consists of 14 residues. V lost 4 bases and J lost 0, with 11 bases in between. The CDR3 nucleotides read TGCGCCAGCAGCATGGCGGGAAGCTCCTACGAGCAGTACTTC. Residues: CASSMAGSSYEQYF.

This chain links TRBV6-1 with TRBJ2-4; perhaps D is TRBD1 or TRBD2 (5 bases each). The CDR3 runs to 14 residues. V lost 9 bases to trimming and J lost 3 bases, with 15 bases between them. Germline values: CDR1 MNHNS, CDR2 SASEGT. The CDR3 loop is CASRDLQDKNIQYF. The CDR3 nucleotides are TGTGCCAGTCGGGACCTCCAGGACAAAAACATTCAGTACTTC.

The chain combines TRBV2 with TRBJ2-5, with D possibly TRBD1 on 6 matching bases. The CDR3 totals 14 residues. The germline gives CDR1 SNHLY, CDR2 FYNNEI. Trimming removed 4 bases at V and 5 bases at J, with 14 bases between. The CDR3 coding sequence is TGTGCCAGCAGTGCACAGGGCTATTCTGAGACCCAGTACTTC. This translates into CASSAQGYSETQYF. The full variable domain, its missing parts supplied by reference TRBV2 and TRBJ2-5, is EPEVTQTPSHQVTQMGQEVILRCVPISNHLYFYWYRQILGQKVEFLVSFYNNEISEKSEIFDDQFSVERPDGSNFTLKIRSTKLEDSAMYFCASSAQGYSETQYFGPGTRLLVL.

The CDR3 protein is CASSLAEGRYEQYF. The CDR3 DNA follows: TGCGCCAGCAGCTTGGCAGAGGGAAGATACGAGCAGTACTTC. The chain recombines TRBV5-1 with TRBJ2-7; a weak D match, TRBD2 (5 bases). The CDR3 loop spans 14 amino acids. Germline CDR1 SGHRS, CDR2 YFSETQ. V dropped 0 bases and J dropped 4 bases, with 11 bases sitting between them. The full variable domain, with the rest looked up from reference TRBV5-1 and TRBJ2-7, is KAGVTQTPRYLIKTRGQQVTLSCSPISGHRSVSWYQQTPGQGLQFLFEYFSETQRNKGNFPGRFSGRQFSNSRSEMNVSTLELGDSALYLCASSLAEGRYEQYFGPGTRLTVT.